This T cell receptor beta chain was identified during a study of T cell repertoires and Cas9 in healthy adults. Study-level information: SpCas9-reactive CD4 and CD8 T cells were characterized for potency, cytotoxicity and lineage.

This clone was seen a few times. Its antigen is unknown. TCRdb's table, derived via immunoSEQ multiplex PCR, lists solely in-frame clones and lacks some. The table includes tens of thousands of clones, around 90% detected once. Germline CDR1 and CDR2: KGHSH and LQKENI. Trimming removed 3 bases from V and 0 bases from J; junction bases left unmatched: 3. The CDR3 runs 16 residues. Study-wide results and limits: SpCas9-reactive regulatory T cells reportedly mitigated SpCas9-reactive effector T cells in vitro.

The sequenced sample consisted of CD4+ effector T cells (CD127+, CD25-, CD137-, CD154-) from PBMCs; culture status not recorded. V and J are TRBV18 and TRBJ1-3; TRBD1 matches 9 bases. The origin of this receptor is a human donor in good health. In nucleotides, the CDR3 is TGTGCCAGCTCACCGACAGGGGGAACCTCTGGAAACACCATATATTTT. Its translation is CASSPTGGTSGNTIYF.